The rows below give T cell receptor beta chains drawn from one sample of a study of T cells after yellow fever vaccination. A single record per CDR3 protein comes from TCRdb applying MiXCR to the 5' RACE reads. The sample contains roughly 150,000 distinct CDR3 sequences, almost 7% of which appear only once. The specimen was CD4+ T cells sorted from PBMCs, collected about 5 days after the first yellow fever vaccination. The receptors were sampled from a man between 18 and 29 years old who received the YFV17D yellow fever vaccine. CDR3s include the opening cysteine and the closing phenylalanine or tryptophan. D genes are given only for firm matches. Clone size appears in some rows only: once, few, many, or a class for an expanded clone.

len: 15
v_gene: TRBV5-1
d_gene: TRBD1
j_gene: TRBJ2-5
abundance: many
CDR3aa: CASSTGQVVGETQYF
CDR3nt: TGCGCCAGCAGCACCGGACAGGTGGTGGGGGAGACCCAGTACTTC

len: 14
v_gene: TRBV12-3/TRBV12-4
d_gene: -
j_gene: TRBJ1-3
abundance: many
CDR3aa: CASSATYTGSTIYF
CDR3nt: TGTGCCAGCAGTGCCACATACACCGGGAGCACCATATATTTT

len: 15
v_gene: TRBV11-2
d_gene: TRBD2
j_gene: TRBJ2-5
abundance: few
CDR3aa: CASSSGTSGQETQYF
CDR3nt: TGTGCCAGCAGCTCGGGGACTAGCGGCCAAGAGACCCAGTACTTC

len: 12
v_gene: TRBV10-2
d_gene: TRBD1
j_gene: TRBJ2-7
abundance: -
CDR3aa: CAVTGTDYEQYF
CDR3nt: TGCGCAGTCACCGGGACAGACTACGAGCAGTACTTC

len: 13
v_gene: TRBV7-2
d_gene: -
j_gene: TRBJ2-7
abundance: many
CDR3aa: CASSLQGTYEQYF
CDR3nt: TGTGCCAGCAGCTTACAGGGTACCTACGAGCAGTACTTC

len: 12
v_gene: TRBV20-1
d_gene: -
j_gene: TRBJ2-5
abundance: many
CDR3aa: CSARGSGETQYF
CDR3nt: TGCAGTGCTAGAGGGTCGGGGGAGACCCAGTACTTC

len: 14
v_gene: TRBV24-1
d_gene: -
j_gene: TRBJ2-1
abundance: many
CDR3aa: CATSSGTSYNEQFF
CDR3nt: TGTGCCACTTCGTCTGGGACTTCCTACAATGAGCAGTTCTTC

len: 14
v_gene: TRBV7-3
d_gene: -
j_gene: TRBJ2-3
abundance: many
CDR3aa: CASSFGLSTDTQYF
CDR3nt: TGTGCCAGCAGCTTCGGGCTTAGCACAGATACGCAGTATTTT

len: 13
v_gene: TRBV5-1
d_gene: -
j_gene: TRBJ1-1
abundance: few
CDR3aa: CASRSQENTEAFF
CDR3nt: TGCGCCAGCAGATCCCAGGAGAACACTGAAGCTTTCTTT

len: 16
v_gene: TRBV18
d_gene: TRBD1
j_gene: TRBJ2-2
abundance: many
CDR3aa: CASSPGTGGRTGELFF
CDR3nt: TGTGCCAGCTCACCCGGGACAGGGGGCCGGACCGGGGAGCTGTTTTTT

len: 15
v_gene: TRBV7-3
d_gene: -
j_gene: TRBJ2-1
abundance: many
CDR3aa: CASSFSVGAYNEQFF
CDR3nt: TGTGCCAGCAGCTTTAGCGTAGGGGCCTACAATGAGCAGTTCTTC

len: 17
v_gene: TRBV3-1
d_gene: -
j_gene: TRBJ2-1
abundance: -
CDR3aa: CASSQVTLSGWRNEQFF
CDR3nt: TGTGCCAGCAGCCAAGTAACGCTATCGGGGTGGCGGAATGAGCAGTTCTTC

len: 14
v_gene: TRBV27
d_gene: -
j_gene: TRBJ1-1
abundance: -
CDR3aa: CASSLYRRGHEAFF
CDR3nt: TGTGCCAGCAGTTTATATAGGAGGGGCCATGAAGCTTTCTTT

len: 17
v_gene: TRBV4-1
d_gene: TRBD2
j_gene: TRBJ2-3
abundance: many
CDR3aa: CASSHLGTSSSTDTQYF
CDR3nt: TGCGCCAGCAGCCATCTGGGGACTAGCTCTAGCACAGATACGCAGTATTTT

len: 15
v_gene: TRBV11-2
d_gene: TRBD1
j_gene: TRBJ2-7
abundance: many
CDR3aa: CASSLAGTGLYEQYF
CDR3nt: TGTGCCAGCAGCTTAGCTGGGACAGGGCTCTACGAGCAGTACTTC

len: 14
v_gene: TRBV2
d_gene: -
j_gene: TRBJ1-1
abundance: few
CDR3aa: CASNPRGRNTEAFF
CDR3nt: TGTGCCAGCAACCCCCGAGGCAGGAACACTGAAGCTTTCTTT

len: 11
v_gene: TRBV11-2
d_gene: -
j_gene: TRBJ2-1
abundance: many
CDR3aa: CASSLAREQFF
CDR3nt: TGTGCCAGCAGCTTGGCACGGGAGCAGTTCTTC

len: 13
v_gene: TRBV12-3/TRBV12-4
d_gene: -
j_gene: TRBJ1-5
abundance: -
CDR3aa: CASSSNRDQPQHF
CDR3nt: TGTGCCAGCAGTTCCAACAGGGACCAGCCCCAGCATTTT

len: 16
v_gene: TRBV5-1
d_gene: -
j_gene: TRBJ2-6
abundance: many
CDR3aa: CASSFGAYSGANVLTF
CDR3nt: TGCGCCAGCAGCTTTGGGGCTTACTCTGGGGCCAACGTCCTGACTTTC

len: 13
v_gene: TRBV6-1
d_gene: -
j_gene: TRBJ2-2
abundance: many
CDR3aa: CASSLRGTGELFF
CDR3nt: TGTGCCAGCAGCCTCCGGGGCACCGGGGAGCTGTTTTTT

len: 13
v_gene: TRBV10-3
d_gene: -
j_gene: TRBJ2-3
abundance: few
CDR3aa: CAISGARGDTQYF
CDR3nt: TGTGCCATCAGTGGGGCACGTGGGGATACGCAGTATTTT

len: 13
v_gene: TRBV30
d_gene: -
j_gene: TRBJ2-7
abundance: few
CDR3aa: CAWRGLASYEQYF
CDR3nt: TGTGCCTGGAGAGGATTAGCCTCCTACGAGCAGTACTTC

len: 13
v_gene: TRBV9
d_gene: -
j_gene: TRBJ1-4
abundance: -
CDR3aa: CASSLSENEKLFF
CDR3nt: TGTGCCAGCAGTCTCAGCGAGAATGAAAAACTGTTTTTT